This TCR beta chain comes out of a study of PD-1 blockade in classical Hodgkin lymphoma. The V segment lost 10 bases and the J segment 5 bases; nucleotides outside the gene matches: 17. Germline CDR1 and CDR2: WSHSY and SAAADI. The CDR3 has 16 amino acids. TCRdb's table, derived via immunoSEQ multiplex PCR, lists solely in-frame clones and lacks some. The data contain approximately 79,000 clones, roughly 91% of them singletons. Each patient's relapse followed autologous stem cell transplantation, and brentuximab vedotin exposure varied. The rearrangement joins TRBV10-2 to TRBJ2-5, with 9 bases aligning to TRBD2. Here the sequenced sample was peripheral blood mononuclear cells (PBMCs), taken before the second cycle of nivolumab. The origin of this receptor is a human donor with classical Hodgkin lymphoma. In DNA, the CDR3 is TGCGCCACCTCCCGGCTAGCGGGATCAAGGGGGGAGACCCAGTACTTC. Translated: CATSRLAGSRGETQYF.